Below, 10 T cell receptor beta chains from the same sample are listed, as sequenced in a study of CD8 T cells in ankylosing spondylitis. In TCRdb, the 5' RACE reads were re-called with MiXCR into one record per CDR3 protein. The data show over 100,000 distinct CDR3 sequences, 7% seen once. Source material: blood, either unsorted or a sorted T cell fraction (not recorded which). These receptors were obtained from a male donor with ankylosing spondylitis or in good health (not recorded which).

Worth noting for this clonotype: This may stem from a read error, because a much larger clone lies one nucleotide away. This sequence joins TRBV20-1 and TRBJ1-4; D gene uncertain. There are 12 residues in the CDR3. Germline V gene lookup returns CDR1 DFQATT and CDR2 SNEGSKA (reference sequence). The chain's CDR3 is CSASRPNENLFF. In DNA form, the CDR3 reads TGCAGTGCTAGCAGGCCTAATGAAAACCTGTTTTTT.

This clonotype has at least ten counts. This chain connects TRBV27 to TRBJ2-6; 7 bases agree with TRBD1. V lost 6 bases to trimming and J lost 2 bases; unmatched junction nucleotides: 13. The CDR3 has 18 residues. Per the germline V gene, CDR1 is MNHEY and CDR2 is SMNVEV (reference sequence). The CDR3 DNA sequence: TGTGCCAGCAGCCACAGCCCTAGACAGGGCACTGGGGCCAACGTCCTGACTTTC. It encodes CASSHSPRQGTGANVLTF.

Ten or more counts support this clonotype. This chain joins TRBV20-1 and TRBJ2-5, with 11 bases aligning to TRBD2. Looked up from germline, CDR1 is DFQATT and CDR2 is SNEGSKA (reference sequence). The length of the CDR3 is 14 residues. The ends lost 5 bases at V and 5 bases at J; junction bases unmatched: 7. In nucleotides, the CDR3 is TGCAGTGCTTTACTAGCGGGAGTGGGGGAGACCCAGTACTTC. It codes for CSALLAGVGETQYF.

The table lists this clonotype with a few counts. The chain combines TRBV12-3 or TRBV12-4 with TRBJ2-7, with 10 bases fitting TRBD1. V was pared by 6 bases and J by 6 bases, with 8 bases of the junction left unmatched. The CDR3 length is 14 residues. The chain's CDR3 is CASSLRDRGGEQYF. In DNA, the CDR3 is TGTGCCAGCAGCCTCCGGGACAGGGGTGGCGAGCAGTACTTC.

The DNA of the CDR3 is TGTGCCAGCACGGACAGCTACTATGGCTACACCTTC. Protein sequence: CASTDSYYGYTF. The chain is built from TRBV12-3 or TRBV12-4 and TRBJ1-2; weak D call: TRBD1 (6 bases). The germline V and J ends were trimmed by 7 bases and 3 bases, with 9 bases remaining between them. CDR3 length: 12 residues.

This chain links TRBV20-1 with TRBJ2-3; perhaps TRBD1 as D (6 bases). CDR3 size: 15 residues. Between the trimmed V and J ends, which lost 3 bases and 2 bases, there was a span of 15 bases. In germline, CDR1 is DFQATT, CDR2 SNEGSKA (reference sequence). The CDR3 protein is CSARGWWGHTDTQYF. The CDR3 bases are TGCAGTGCTAGGGGGTGGTGGGGGCACACAGATACGCAGTATTTT.

This clonotype appeared many times. The V and J genes are TRBV20-1 and TRBJ1-5; TRBD1 matches 10 bases. This CDR3 region has 18 residues. Losses at the gene ends were 5 bases for V and 6 bases for J; bases not matched to a gene: 19. The germline CDR1 and CDR2 sequences are DFQATT and SNEGSKA (reference sequence). The CDR3, as DNA: TGCAGTGCTCGAAGAAGGAGCCGGACAGGGGGTCTGGGTCAGCCCCAGCATTTT. This translates into CSARRRSRTGGLGQPQHF.

This clonotype was observed many times. The chain carries TRBV20-1 and TRBJ1-2, with D possibly matching TRBD1 (5 bases). This CDR3 comprises 13 residues. Trimming removed 3 bases at V and 3 bases at J, with 11 bases between. Germline V lookup: CDR1 DFQATT, CDR2 SNEGSKA (reference sequence). The DNA for the CDR3 is TGCAGTGCTAGGACTGGGGCGGACTATGGCTACACCTTC. Protein: CSARTGADYGYTF.

This clonotype was seen at least ten times. The genes are TRBV11-2 and TRBJ1-1, with D tentatively TRBD1 (6 bases). The germline V gene has CDR1 SGHAT and CDR2 FQNNGV. Trimming shortened V by 5 bases and J by 4 bases, and 11 bases separated the two germline ends. The CDR3 covers 13 residues. The CDR3 DNA reads TGTGCCAGCAGCCAAGGGGGGACCACTGAAGCTTTCTTT. Residues: CASSQGGTTEAFF.

This clonotype was seen a handful of times. This chain uses TRBV7-2 with TRBJ1-4; D possibly corresponds to TRBD1 (5 bases). Germline CDR1 reads SGHTA; CDR2 reads FQGNSA. The CDR3 runs 15 residues. The ends were cut back, 4 bases at V and 8 bases at J, with 17 bases in the middle. The CDR3 protein is CASSSQVGWGEKLFF. The CDR3 DNA follows: TGTGCCAGCAGCTCCCAGGTTGGATGGGGCGAAAAACTGTTTTTT.